A selection of T cell receptor beta chains follows, all from one sample in a study of shared clonotypes between healthy human individuals. The data were produced by immunoSEQ multiplex PCR, yet TCRdb's version contains in-frame clones alone and is incomplete. The table lists over a million clones, roughly 97% of them singletons, with about 1% in the top ten. Sequencing was performed on naive CD4+ T cells sorted from blood. These TCRs come from a man under 40 in good health. Both conserved end residues are part of each CDR3. D genes are given only for firm matches. Clone size is stated in some rows and not others, as once, few, many or a class when expanded.

j_gene | d_gene | v_gene | abundance | CDR3aa | CDR3nt
TRBJ2-5 | - | TRBV6-5 | - | CASSYGRDTIQETQYF | TGTGCCAGCAGTTACGGACGGGACACCATCCAAGAGACCCAGTACTTC
TRBJ2-5 | TRBD2 | TRBV7-8 | - | CASSSSGVWETQYF | TGTGCCAGCAGTTCTAGCGGGGTCTGGGAGACCCAGTACTTC
TRBJ1-5 | TRBD1 | TRBV6-1 | - | CASSEGQGGYWSNQPQHF | TGTGCCAGCAGTGAGGGACAGGGCGGCTATTGGAGCAATCAGCCCCAGCATTTT
TRBJ1-4 | - | TRBV5-4 | once | CASSLSRANEKLFF | TGTGCCAGCAGCTTGTCCAGGGCTAATGAAAAACTGTTTTTT
TRBJ2-3 | - | TRBV7-9 | - | CASSLLRRGTDTQYF | TGTGCCAGCAGCTTACTCCGTAGGGGCACAGATACGCAGTATTTT
TRBJ2-5 | TRBD2 | TRBV5-1 | - | CASSHLAGGNQETQYF | TGCGCCAGCAGCCATCTAGCGGGAGGCAACCAAGAGACCCAGTACTTC
TRBJ2-1 | TRBD2 | TRBV4-1 | - | CASTSIAGAYAEQFF | TGCGCCAGCACCTCCATAGCGGGAGCGTACGCTGAGCAGTTCTTC
TRBJ2-5 | - | TRBV7-9 | - | CARVLGRETQYF | TGTGCCAGGGTCCTAGGGCGGGAGACCCAGTACTTC
TRBJ2-7 | - | TRBV6-5 | few | CASSYSMGRVDHEQYF | TGTGCCAGCAGTTACTCGATGGGCAGGGTGGACCACGAGCAGTACTTC
TRBJ2-7 | - | TRBV6-6 | - | CASSYRDPSYEQYF | TGTGCCAGCAGTTACAGGGACCCCTCCTACGAGCAGTACTTC
TRBJ1-1 | - | TRBV5-1 | - | CASGRQTNTEAFF | TGCGCCAGCGGTCGACAGACTAACACTGAAGCTTTCTTT